The 2 T cell receptor beta chains given below trace back to one sample, sequenced in a study of blood T cell repertoires in COVID-19. Clones were read by immunoSEQ multiplex PCR, and TCRdb kept only the in-frame ones, dropping some. The table lists 350,000 to 450,000 clones, 91% of them singletons. The sample comprised PBMCs or T cells enriched from blood (not recorded which). The receptors were gathered from a middle-aged woman who had been exposed to COVID-19.

V gene TRBV14 combines with J gene TRBJ1-6, with D maybe TRBD1 (5 bases). Per germline, CDR1 SGHDN and CDR2 FVKESK. Trimming pared 1 base from V and 10 bases from J, leaving 14 bases between. This CDR3 has 15 residues. CDR3 in DNA: TGTGCCAGCAGCCAAGTGGGGCAGGGTTTATCACCCCTCCACTTT. This sequence encodes CASSQVGQGLSPLHF. Supplemented by reference TRBV14 and TRBJ1-6, the full variable domain reads EAGVTQFPSHSVIEKGQTVTLRCDPISGHDNLYWYRRVMGKEIKFLLHFVKESKQDESGMPNNRFLAERTGGTYSTLKVQPAELEDSGVYFCASSQVGQGLSPLHFGNGTRLTVT.

This chain joins TRBV6-5 and TRBJ1-4; D ambiguous. The germline V and J ends were trimmed by 6 bases and 8 bases, with 7 bases remaining between them. The CDR3 is 11 amino acids. The germline V gene has CDR1 MNHEY and CDR2 SVGAGI. The CDR3 coding sequence is TGTGCCAGCAGATCAGTCGAAAAACTGTTTTTT. The encoded protein is CASRSVEKLFF.